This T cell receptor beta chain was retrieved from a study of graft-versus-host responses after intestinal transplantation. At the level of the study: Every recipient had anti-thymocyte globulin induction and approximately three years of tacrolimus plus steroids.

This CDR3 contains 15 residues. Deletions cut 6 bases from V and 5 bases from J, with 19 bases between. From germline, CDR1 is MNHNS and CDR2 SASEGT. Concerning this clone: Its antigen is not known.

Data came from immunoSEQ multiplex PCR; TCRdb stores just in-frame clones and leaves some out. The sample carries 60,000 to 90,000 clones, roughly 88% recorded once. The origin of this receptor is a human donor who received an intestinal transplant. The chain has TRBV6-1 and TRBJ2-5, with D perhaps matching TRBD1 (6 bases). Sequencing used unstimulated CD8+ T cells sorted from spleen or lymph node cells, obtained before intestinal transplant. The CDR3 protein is CASSPRDTGGETQYF. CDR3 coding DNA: TGTGCCAGCAGCCCCCGGGACACCGGCGGGGAGACCCAGTACTTC.